This is a list of T cell receptor beta chains from one sample in a study of blood T cell repertoires in COVID-19. The table came from immunoSEQ multiplex PCR; TCRdb's copy has only in-frame clones and leaves some out. This table has tens of thousands of clones, just over 90% appearing once. The specimen sequenced was peripheral blood. The source of these receptors is a man aged 45-65 years with active COVID-19. The CDR3 runs from the conserved cysteine through the conserved F or W. A D gene is named only where the DNA matches it firmly. Size is stated for part of the rows, as once, few or many counts, or as a class when the clone is expanded.

V,J,D,size,DNA,CDR3
TRBV19,TRBJ2-7,TRBD1,.,TGTGCCAGTAGGCCGGGACAGTACTCCTACGAGCAGTACTTC,CASRPGQYSYEQYF
TRBV27,TRBJ2-2,.,.,TGTGCCAGCAGTCCCGAGCCCCCAGGGGACCAAGACACCGGGGAGCTGTTTTTT,CASSPEPPGDQDTGELFF
TRBV11-3,TRBJ2-1,TRBD2,.,TGTGCCAGCAGCCCGGGACTAGCGGGAAATGAGCAGTTCTTC,CASSPGLAGNEQFF
TRBV6-2/TRBV6-3,TRBJ2-7,TRBD2,.,TGTGCCAGCAGTTCGAGACTAGCGGGGGATAACGAGCAGTACTTC,CASSSRLAGDNEQYF
TRBV9,TRBJ1-3,TRBD1,.,TGTGCCAGCAGCGTAGCTCCTGGGCCAGGGGGGTCCTCTGGAAACACCATATATTTT,CASSVAPGPGGSSGNTIYF
TRBV2,TRBJ1-5,TRBD1,.,TGTGCCAGCAGAGAGGACAGGGACAGAAGAGATTGTCAGCCCCAGCATTTT,CASREDRDRRDCQPQHF
TRBV5-1,TRBJ2-1,TRBD2,.,TGCGCCAGGAGGACTAGCGGGAGAAATGAGCAGTTCTTC,CARRTSGRNEQFF
TRBV25-1,TRBJ2-3,.,.,TGTGCCAGCAGTGATACGAGACTAAACACAGATACGCAGTATTTT,CASSDTRLNTDTQYF
TRBV27,TRBJ1-2,.,few,TGTGCCAGCAGTTTACGCGGGTTGTTGGATGGCTACACCTTC,CASSLRGLLDGYTF
TRBV28,TRBJ1-5,.,.,TGTGCCAGCAGTTTGTGGGCAGGGTATGGGAGCAATCAGCCCCAGCATTTT,CASSLWAGYGSNQPQHF
TRBV5-1,TRBJ1-4,.,.,TGCGCCAGCAGCCCCGCCCGGGGGTCTAATGAAAAACTGTTTTTT,CASSPARGSNEKLFF
TRBV27,TRBJ1-2,TRBD1,.,TGTGCCAGCAGGTCAGGGGGCGAGAGTAACTATGGCTACACCTTC,CASRSGGESNYGYTF
TRBV4-1,TRBJ1-2,TRBD1,.,TGCGCCAGCAGCCAAGACACCTATAGGCAGGGGGCTAATTTCTATGGCTACACCTTC,CASSQDTYRQGANFYGYTF
TRBV2,TRBJ1-5,.,.,TGTGCCAGCACGGTGGAGAGCAATCAGCCCCAGCATTTT,CASTVESNQPQHF
TRBV28,TRBJ2-7,TRBD1,.,TGTGCCAGCAGAGAGGCCTCAGGGGGCGTTAAGTCCTACGAGCAGTACTTC,CASREASGGVKSYEQYF
TRBV3-1/TRBV3-2,TRBJ2-5,TRBD2,.,TGTGCCAGCAGCCAATACGGGAGGGAAGAGACCCAGTACTTC,CASSQYGREETQYF
TRBV18,TRBJ1-4,.,once,TGTGCCAGCTCACCAGCCGCAGGGAGGAATGAAAAACTGTTTTTT,CASSPAAGRNEKLFF
TRBV7-9,TRBJ1-1,.,.,TGTGCCAGCAGCTTAGCGCTTTCACAGAACACTGAAGCTTTCTTT,CASSLALSQNTEAFF
TRBV10-3,TRBJ2-2,TRBD1,.,TGTGCCATCAGTGCAACCGGGACAGGGTTGACCGGGGAGCTGTTTTTT,CAISATGTGLTGELFF
TRBV3-1/TRBV3-2,TRBJ2-7,.,.,TGTGCCAGCAGCCAGCGCGACGAGCAGTACTTC,CASSQRDEQYF
TRBV2,TRBJ1-5,TRBD1,.,TGTGCCAGCAGCGGACAGGGTGGCAATCAGCCCCAGCATTTT,CASSGQGGNQPQHF
TRBV20-1,TRBJ1-2,.,.,TGCAGTGCTAGTATGGAGGGCTGGGGCTACACCTTC,CSASMEGWGYTF
TRBV12-3/TRBV12-4,TRBJ2-7,TRBD1,.,TGTGCCAGCAGTTCAAACAGGGGGTACGAGCAGTACTTC,CASSSNRGYEQYF
TRBV6-5,TRBJ2-7,TRBD1,.,TGTGCCAGCAGTTACTCGACAGGGGGCTTCTACGAGCAGTACTTC,CASSYSTGGFYEQYF
TRBV4-1,TRBJ2-7,TRBD2,few,TGCGCCAGCAGCCCGGGACTAAGGGAATACGAGCAGTACTTC,CASSPGLREYEQYF
TRBV9,TRBJ2-1,.,.,TGTGCCAGCAGCGGTACAGTGGGGGCTGAGCAGTTCTTC,CASSGTVGAEQFF
TRBV6-1,TRBJ1-1,.,.,TGTGCCAGCAGTGAAGCCTTGGAGGGATTGAACACTGAAGCTTTCTTT,CASSEALEGLNTEAFF
TRBV10-1,TRBJ2-1,TRBD2,.,TGCGCCACCATAGCGGGAGGGCCTATTGAGCAGTTCTTC,CATIAGGPIEQFF
TRBV28,TRBJ2-2,TRBD2,.,TGTGCCAGCAGTTTAGGACTAGCGGGCTTATACACCGGGGAGCTGTTTTTT,CASSLGLAGLYTGELFF
TRBV7-2,TRBJ2-5,TRBD2,.,TGTGCCAGCAGCTCACGGACTAGCGGGAGGGCCTGGGAGACCCAGTACTTC,CASSSRTSGRAWETQYF
TRBV3-1/TRBV3-2,TRBJ1-6,TRBD1,.,TGTGCCAGCAGCCGCGGGTCAGGGGGGACTAATTCACCCCTCCACTTT,CASSRGSGGTNSPLHF
TRBV9,TRBJ2-3,TRBD1,.,TGTGCCAGCAGCGCCGGACAGGGATCAGATACGCAGTATTTT,CASSAGQGSDTQYF
TRBV30,TRBJ1-4,TRBD1,.,TGTGCCTGTCCCGACAGGGTAGCTAATGAAAAACTGTTTTTT,CACPDRVANEKLFF
TRBV25-1,TRBJ2-6,.,.,TGTGCCAGCAGTGATTGGGGGCCCGGGGCCAACGTCCTGACTTTC,CASSDWGPGANVLTF
TRBV18,TRBJ2-2,TRBD2,once,TGTGCCAGCTCACCTCTGCGGGAGTCGGCCGGGGAGCTGTTTTTT,CASSPLRESAGELFF
TRBV2,TRBJ1-6,.,few,TGTGCCAGCACCTTGGACCGGACAAGCTCCTATAATTCACCCCTCCACTTT,CASTLDRTSSYNSPLHF
TRBV5-1,TRBJ2-3,TRBD2,.,TGCGCCAGCAGCTTGACAGCCGAGAGCGGGAGGGCCCGGCAGGGTACGCAGTATTTT,CASSLTAESGRARQGTQYF